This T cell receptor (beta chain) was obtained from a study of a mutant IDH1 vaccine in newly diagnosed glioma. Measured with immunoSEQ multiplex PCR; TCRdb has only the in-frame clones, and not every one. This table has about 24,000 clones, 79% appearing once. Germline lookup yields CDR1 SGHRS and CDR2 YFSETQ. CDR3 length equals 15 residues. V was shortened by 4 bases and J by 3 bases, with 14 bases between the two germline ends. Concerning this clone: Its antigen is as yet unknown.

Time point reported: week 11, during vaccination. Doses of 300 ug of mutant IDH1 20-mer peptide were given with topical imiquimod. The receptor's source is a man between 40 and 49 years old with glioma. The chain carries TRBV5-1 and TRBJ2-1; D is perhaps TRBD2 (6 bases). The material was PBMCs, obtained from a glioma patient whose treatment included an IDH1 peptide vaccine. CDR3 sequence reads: CASSLAGTGYNEQFF. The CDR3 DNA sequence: TGCGCCAGCAGCCTCGCCGGGACTGGCTACAATGAGCAGTTCTTC.